This T cell receptor beta chain was profiled in a study of identical twins. Overall study results and limits: A lower insertion count was a feature of abundant cord blood beta clonotypes, with no such feature in memory repertoires. These conclusions were based on statistical analysis (cross-sectional, not following the same donors).

Regarding this clonotype: Its target is unknown.

Template switching added a universal primer site; cDNA carried unique molecular identifiers. In TCRdb, the 5' RACE reads were re-called with MiXCR into one record per CDR3 protein. The repertoire consists of around 240,000 distinct CDR3 sequences, with around 6.6% occurring once and the leading ten covering roughly 3.9%. This same sample was also taken into another study, of yellow fever vaccine responses in identical twins. From that study: Vaccine T cell responses of twins reportedly seemed partly convergent and partly personalized.

This TCR was recovered from a woman under 30 in good health. The sequenced sample consisted of memory (CD45RO+) T cells sorted from blood.

The CDR3 here is CASAGPLKNEQFF. CDR3 sequence (DNA): TGTGCCAGTGCGGGACCGCTAAAGAATGAGCAGTTCTTC. The V gene is TRBV28, the J gene TRBJ2-1; D may be TRBD2 (6 bases). V was cut by 9 bases and J by 7 bases, with 16 bases left in between. CDR3 length: 13 residues. CDR1 and CDR2 from the germline V gene are MDHEN and SYDVKM.